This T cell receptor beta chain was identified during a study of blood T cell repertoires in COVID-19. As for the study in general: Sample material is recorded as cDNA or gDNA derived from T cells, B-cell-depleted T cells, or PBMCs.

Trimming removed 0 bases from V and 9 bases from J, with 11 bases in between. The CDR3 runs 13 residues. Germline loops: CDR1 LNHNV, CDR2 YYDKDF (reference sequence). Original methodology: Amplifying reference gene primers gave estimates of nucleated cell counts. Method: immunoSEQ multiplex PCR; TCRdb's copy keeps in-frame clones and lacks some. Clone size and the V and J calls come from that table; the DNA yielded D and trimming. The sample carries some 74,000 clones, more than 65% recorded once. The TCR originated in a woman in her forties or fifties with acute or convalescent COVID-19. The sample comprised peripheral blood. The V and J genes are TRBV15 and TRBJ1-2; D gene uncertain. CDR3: CATSRDQVGSYTF. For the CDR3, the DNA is TGTGCCACCAGCAGAGATCAGGTCGGGAGCTACACCTTC. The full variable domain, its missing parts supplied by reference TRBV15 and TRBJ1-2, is DAMVIQNPRYQVTQFGKPVTLSCSQTLNHNVMYWYQQKSSQAPKLLFHYYDKDFNNEADTPDNFQSRRPNTSFCFLDIRSPGLGDTAMYLCATSRDQVGSYTFGSGTRLTVV.